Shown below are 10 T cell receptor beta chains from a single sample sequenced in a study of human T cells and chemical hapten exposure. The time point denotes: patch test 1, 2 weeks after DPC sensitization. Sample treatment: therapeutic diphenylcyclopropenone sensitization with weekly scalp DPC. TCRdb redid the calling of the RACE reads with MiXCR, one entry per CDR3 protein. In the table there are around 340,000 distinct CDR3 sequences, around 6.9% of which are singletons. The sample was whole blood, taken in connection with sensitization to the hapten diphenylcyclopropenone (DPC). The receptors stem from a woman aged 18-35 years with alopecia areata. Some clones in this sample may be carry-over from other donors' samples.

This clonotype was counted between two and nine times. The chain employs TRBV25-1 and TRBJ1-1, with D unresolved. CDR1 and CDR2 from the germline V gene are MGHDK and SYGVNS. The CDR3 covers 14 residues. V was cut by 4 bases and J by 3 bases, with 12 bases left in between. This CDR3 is CASSASGPYTEAFF. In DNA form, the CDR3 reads TGTGCCAGCAGTGCAAGCGGGCCGTACACTGAAGCTTTCTTT.

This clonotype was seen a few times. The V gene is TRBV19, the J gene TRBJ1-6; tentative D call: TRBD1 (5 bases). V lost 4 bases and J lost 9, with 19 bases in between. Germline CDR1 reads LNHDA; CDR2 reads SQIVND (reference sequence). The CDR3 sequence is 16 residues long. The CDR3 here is CASSTRVAGAGSPLHF. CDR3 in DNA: TGTGCCAGTAGTACCAGGGTGGCGGGAGCAGGTTCACCCCTCCACTTT. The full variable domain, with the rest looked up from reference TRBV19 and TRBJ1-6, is DGGITQSPKYLFRKEGQNVTLSCEQNLNHDAMYWYRQDPGQGLRLIYYSQIVNDFQKGDIAEGYSVSREKKESFPLTVTSAQKNPTAFYLCASSTRVAGAGSPLHFGNGTRLTVT.

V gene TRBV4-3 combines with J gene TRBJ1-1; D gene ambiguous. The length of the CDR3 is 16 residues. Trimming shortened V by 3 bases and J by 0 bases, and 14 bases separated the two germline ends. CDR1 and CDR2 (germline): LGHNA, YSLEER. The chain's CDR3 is CASSQGSRDMNTEAFF. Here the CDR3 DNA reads TGCGCCAGCAGCCAGGGGAGTAGAGACATGAACACTGAAGCTTTCTTT.

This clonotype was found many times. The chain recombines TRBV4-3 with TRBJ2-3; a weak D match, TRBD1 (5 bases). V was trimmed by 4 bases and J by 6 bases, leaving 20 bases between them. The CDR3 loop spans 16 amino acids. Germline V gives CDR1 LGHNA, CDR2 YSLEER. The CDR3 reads CASSPSPGHPFDTQYF. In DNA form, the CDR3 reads TGCGCCAGCAGCCCCAGCCCTGGACACCCTTTTGATACGCAGTATTTT.

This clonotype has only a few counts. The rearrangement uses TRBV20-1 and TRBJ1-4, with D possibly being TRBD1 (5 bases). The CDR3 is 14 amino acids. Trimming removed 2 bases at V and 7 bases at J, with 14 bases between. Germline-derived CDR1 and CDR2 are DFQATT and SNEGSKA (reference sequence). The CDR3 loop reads CSARLGTGGEKLFF. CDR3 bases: TGCAGTGCTAGACTCGGGACTGGGGGTGAAAAACTGTTTTTT.

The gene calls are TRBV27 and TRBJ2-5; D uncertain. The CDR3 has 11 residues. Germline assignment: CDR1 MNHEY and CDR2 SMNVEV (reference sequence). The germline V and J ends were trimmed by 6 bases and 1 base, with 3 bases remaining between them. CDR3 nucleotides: TGTGCCAGCAGGATCCAAGAGACCCAGTACTTC. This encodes CASRIQETQYF.

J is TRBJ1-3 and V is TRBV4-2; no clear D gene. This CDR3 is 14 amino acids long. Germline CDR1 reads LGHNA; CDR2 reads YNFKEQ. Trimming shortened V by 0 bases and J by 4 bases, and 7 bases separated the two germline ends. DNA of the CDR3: TGTGCCAGCAGCCAAGAAGGCAGAGGAAACACCATATATTTT. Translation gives CASSQEGRGNTIYF.

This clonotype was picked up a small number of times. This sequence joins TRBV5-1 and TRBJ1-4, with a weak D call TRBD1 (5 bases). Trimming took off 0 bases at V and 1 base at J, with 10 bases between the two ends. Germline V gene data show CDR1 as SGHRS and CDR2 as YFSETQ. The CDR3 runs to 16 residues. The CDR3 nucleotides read TGCGCCAGCAGCTTGGCCCCAGGGCGAACTAATGAAAAACTGTTTTTT. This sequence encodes CASSLAPGRTNEKLFF.

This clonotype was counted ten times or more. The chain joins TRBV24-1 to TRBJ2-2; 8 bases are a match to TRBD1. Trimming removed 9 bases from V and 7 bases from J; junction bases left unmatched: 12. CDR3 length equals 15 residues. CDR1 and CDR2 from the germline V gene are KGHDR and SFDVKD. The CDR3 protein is CATQRGTGGIGELFF. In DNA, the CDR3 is TGTGCCACCCAGCGAGGGACAGGTGGCATCGGGGAGCTGTTTTTT.

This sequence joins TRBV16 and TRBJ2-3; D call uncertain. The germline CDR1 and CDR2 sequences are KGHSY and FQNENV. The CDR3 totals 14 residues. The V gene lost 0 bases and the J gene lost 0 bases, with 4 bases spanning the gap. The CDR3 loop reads CASSQSGSTDTQYF. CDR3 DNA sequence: TGTGCCAGCAGCCAATCGGGTAGCACAGATACGCAGTATTTT.